These 15 T cell receptor beta chains were sequenced from one sample in a study of cytomegalovirus exposure and HLA in healthy donors listed by TCRdb under 2017. The library was prepared using the immunoSEQ multiplex PCR assay. A mixture of 60 forward primers for TCR Vbeta segments and 13 reverse primers for TCR Jbeta segments was used in the multiplex PCR. TCRdb mirrors the immuneACCESS table, restricted to in-frame sequences. Some clones are absent from its copies; in checked studies, under half trace to an unresolved V gene, and the reason for the others is unknown. This sample holds over 110,000 clones; around 73% were observed only once. Around 3% of the sample is taken by the ten largest. The sequenced material came from PBMCs. The receptor source for this set is a female donor in good health and CMV-seronegative.

This clone was observed once. The CDR3 DNA is TGTGCCATCAGTACCCCGGGTCTCTTGCCCGAGCAGTACTTC. It specifies CAISTPGLLPEQYF. The V and J genes are TRBV10-3 and TRBJ2-7; D ambiguous. Per germline, CDR1 ENHRY and CDR2 SYGVKD. V dropped 5 bases and J dropped 6 bases, with 17 bases sitting between them. The CDR3 is made up of 14 amino acids.

V is TRBV5-1 and J is TRBJ2-5; no clear D. The tail of the sequence fits TRBJ2-7 better, so the J call may be wrong. Germline V gives CDR1 SGHRS, CDR2 YFSETQ. CDR3 length equals 12 residues. DNA of the CDR3: TGCGCCAGCAGCTTGATTGGTATCGAGCAGTACTTC. Translated, it gives CASSLIGIEQYF.

Points on this clone: The junction and the germline gene differ at one end; a read error may be behind it. The chain carries TRBV4-2 and TRBJ1-1; D uncertain. The length of the CDR3 is 15 residues. Germline V gene data show CDR1 as LGHNA and CDR2 as YNFKEQ. CDR3: CASSQDPYVNPEAFF. The CDR3 region has the DNA TGTGCCAGCAGCCAAGATCCCTACGTGAACCCTGAAGCTTTCTTT.

A note on this clone: One end of the junction is discordant with germline, which a read error may explain. The V gene is TRBV5-4, the J gene TRBJ1-2, with 11 positions matching TRBD1. The CDR3 has 15 amino acids. Germline CDR1 reads SGHNT; CDR2 reads YYREEE (reference sequence). In nucleotides, the CDR3 is TGCGCCAGCAGCCAGGGACAGGGGGTAATAAGTGGCTACACCTTC. The encoded protein is CASSQGQGVISGYTF.

This clone was counted only a few times. This chain links TRBV6-1 with TRBJ1-4; TRBD1 agrees at 8 bases. This CDR3 spans 16 amino acids. The V gene's germline CDR1 is MNHNS and CDR2 SASEGT. The V and J ends lost 4 bases and 5 bases, in that order; junction bases with no gene match: 9. The CDR3, as DNA: TGTGCCAGCAGTGTCCGACCGGGACAGGTGAATGAAAAACTGTTTTTT. As protein: CASSVRPGQVNEKLFF.

The chain couples TRBV7-9 to TRBJ1-2; D is perhaps TRBD1 (6 bases). Germline V lookup: CDR1 SEHNR, CDR2 FQNEAQ (reference sequence). V was pared by 1 base and J by 3 bases, with 9 bases between. The CDR3 extends over 14 amino acids. In DNA, the CDR3 is TGTGCCAGCAGCTTAGAAGGGGGAGACTATGGCTACACCTTC. This sequence encodes CASSLEGGDYGYTF.

The chain joins TRBV12-1 to TRBJ2-5; TRBD1, the table's D call, lacks a check against the DNA. TRBV12-1 is termed a pseudogene. This CDR3 region has 15 residues. DNA for the CDR3: TGTGCCAGCAGCCCCCCCCGGGACACCAAAGAGACCCAGTACTTC. It encodes CASSPPRDTKETQYF.

The chain has TRBV11-2 and TRBJ2-1; D not certain. Deletions cut 5 bases from V and 3 bases from J, with 14 bases between. Per germline, CDR1 SGHAT and CDR2 FQNNGV. CDR3 size: 15 residues. CDR3 coding DNA: TGTGCCAGCAGCCCCGATCCGCGGTTCTACAATGAGCAGTTCTTC. This codes for CASSPDPRFYNEQFF.

The genes are TRBV4-2 and TRBJ1-2; no definite D call. Trimming took off 0 bases at V and 0 bases at J, with 17 bases between the two ends. CDR3 length equals 18 residues. The germline CDR1 and CDR2 sequences are LGHNA and YNFKEQ. CDR3 DNA sequence: TGTGCCAGCAGCCAAGATAGACGGAAACACGACTCTAACTATGGCTACACCTTC. Its translation is CASSQDRRKHDSNYGYTF.

This clone has just a few counts. The CDR3: CASSPGQTNTEAFF. The DNA of the CDR3 is TGTGCCAGCAGTCCTGGACAGACGAACACTGAAGCTTTCTTT. The chain has TRBV6-6 and TRBJ1-1, with D perhaps matching TRBD1 (6 bases). V lost 5 bases, J lost 1 base, and 11 bases lay in between. Germline V gives CDR1 MNHNY, CDR2 SVGAGI (reference sequence). The CDR3 loop spans 14 amino acids.

The CDR3 DNA reads TGTGCCAGTAGTATTTCTCGACTTGGTGGGCTGTTTTTT. Its translation is CASSISRLGGLFF. V is TRBV19 and J is TRBJ1-4, with D unresolved. Per germline, CDR1 LNHDA and CDR2 SQIVND (reference sequence). There are 13 residues in the CDR3. Trimming stripped 3 bases from V and 14 bases from J, with 16 bases between.

The rearrangement links TRBV10-2 to TRBJ2-1; maybe TRBD1 (7 bases). V gave up 0 bases and J gave up 4 bases, with 16 bases separating them. This CDR3 spans 17 amino acids. CDR1 is WSHSY and CDR2 is SAAADI in the germline V gene. The CDR3 coding sequence is TGCGCCAGCAGTGAGTCGGGAGGAGGGGGCCTATACAATGAGCAGTTCTTC. It codes for CASSESGGGGLYNEQFF.

The V gene is TRBV20-1, the J gene TRBJ2-1; D not resolved. V dropped 3 bases and J dropped 4 bases, with 4 bases sitting between them. The length of the CDR3 is 11 residues. CDR1 is DFQATT and CDR2 is SNEGSKA in the germline V gene (reference sequence). CDR3 nucleotide sequence: TGCAGTGCTAGTCCATACAATGAGCAGTTCTTC. This codes for CSASPYNEQFF.

In this sample, this clone turned up a few times. This sequence joins TRBV6-5 and TRBJ1-1; D is ambiguous. V was cut by 7 bases and J by 1 base, with 13 bases left in between. The germline V gene encodes CDR1 MNHEY and CDR2 SVGAGI. The CDR3 runs to 14 residues. The CDR3 sequence is CASTIGSGNTEAFF. CDR3 sequence (DNA): TGTGCCAGCACCATAGGATCAGGGAACACTGAAGCTTTCTTT.

V usage is TRBV5-4 and J usage is TRBJ1-1; D might be TRBD1 (6 bases). V lost 0 bases and J lost 4, with 13 bases in between. The CDR3 runs to 15 residues. Per the germline V gene, CDR1 is SGHNT and CDR2 is YYREEE (reference sequence). The CDR3 coding sequence is TGTGCCAGCAGCTTGGCGGGGGGGCGGGGCACTGAAGCTTTCTTT. Its protein product is CASSLAGGRGTEAFF.